The following is a T cell receptor beta chain sequence with its context. These data come from a study of STAT5B mutations in CD4+ large granular lymphocyte leukemia. Libraries were prepared by immunoSEQ multiplex PCR; TCRdb keeps only in-frame clonotypes and omits some of them. The sample shows 20,000 or so clones, about four fifths of them seen only once. Material for sequencing was CD4+ T cells from blood buffy coats. This TCR was recovered from a human donor in good health.

CDR3 in DNA: TGTGCCAGCAGTCCGGCAGGGTTACTCAATGAGCAGTTCTTC. This encodes CASSPAGLLNEQFF. This sequence joins TRBV27 and TRBJ2-1; a weak D match, TRBD1 (5 bases). The germline gives CDR1 MNHEY, CDR2 SMNVEV (reference sequence). This CDR3 contains 14 residues. V was shortened by 5 bases and J by 6 bases, with 14 bases between the two germline ends.